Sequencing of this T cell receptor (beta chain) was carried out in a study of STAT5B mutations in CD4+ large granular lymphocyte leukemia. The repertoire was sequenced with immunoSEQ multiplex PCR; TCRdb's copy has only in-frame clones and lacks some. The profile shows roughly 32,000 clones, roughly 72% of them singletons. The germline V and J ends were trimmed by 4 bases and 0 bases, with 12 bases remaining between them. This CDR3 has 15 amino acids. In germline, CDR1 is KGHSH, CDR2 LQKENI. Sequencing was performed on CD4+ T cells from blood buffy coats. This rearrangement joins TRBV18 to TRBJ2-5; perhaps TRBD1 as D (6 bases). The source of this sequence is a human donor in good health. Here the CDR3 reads CASSLRTEYQETQYF. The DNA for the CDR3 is TGTGCCAGCTCACTTAGGACAGAGTACCAAGAGACCCAGTACTTC.